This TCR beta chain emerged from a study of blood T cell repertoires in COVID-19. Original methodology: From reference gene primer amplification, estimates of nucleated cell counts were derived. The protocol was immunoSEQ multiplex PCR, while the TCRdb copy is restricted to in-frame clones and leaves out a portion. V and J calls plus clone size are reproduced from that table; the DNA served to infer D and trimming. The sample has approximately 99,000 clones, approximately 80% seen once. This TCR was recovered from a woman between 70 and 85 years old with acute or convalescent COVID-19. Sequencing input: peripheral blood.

The CDR3 region has the DNA TGCGCCAGCAGCTTTAGCGGGGGATTGACCGGGGAGCTGTTTTTT. It specifies CASSFSGGLTGELFF. The J gene is TRBJ2-2, the V gene TRBV5-1; TRBD2 agrees at 9 bases. The CDR3 spans 15 residues. With 2 bases clipped from V and 5 bases from J, the junction kept 4 bases outside the gene matches. In germline, CDR1 is SGHRS, CDR2 YFSETQ.